This TCR beta chain was recovered during a study of human T cells and chemical hapten exposure. Time point meaning: patch test 2, 6 weeks after DPC sensitization. Stated treatment: therapeutic diphenylcyclopropenone sensitization with weekly scalp DPC. Germline loops: CDR1 MNHEY, CDR2 SVGEGT. V dropped 2 bases and J dropped 3 bases, with 6 bases sitting between them. CDR3 length: 13 residues. From the RACE reads, TCRdb called clonotypes with MiXCR, one entry per CDR3 protein. The table records 75,000 to 100,000 distinct CDR3 sequences, 9.3% of them present only once. In this sample, this clonotype turned up many times.

The chain employs TRBV6-2 or TRBV6-3 and TRBJ2-3; the D is unclear. The receptor was derived from a woman aged 35 to 49 with alopecia areata. Some clones in this sample may be carry-over from other donors' samples. Source: whole blood, taken in connection with sensitization to the hapten diphenylcyclopropenone (DPC). The CDR3 nucleotides read TGTGCCAGCAGTTACGTGGCGACAGATACGCAGTATTTT. Amino acid sequence: CASSYVATDTQYF.